The 25 T cell receptor beta chains below were found in one sample sequenced in a study of control samples from healthy donors and cancer patients. Clones were sequenced by immunoSEQ multiplex PCR, and TCRdb holds only the in-frame ones, with some missing. The sample lists about 75,000 clones, roughly 82% occurring once. Sequenced material: blood. These receptor sequences come from a man between 50 and 59 years old in good health.

This sequence joins TRBV5-5 and TRBJ1-5; the D gene is possibly TRBD1 (6 bases). CDR1 SGHKS and CDR2 YYEKEE come from the germline V gene (reference sequence). This CDR3 contains 15 residues. Deletions cut 0 bases from V and 5 bases from J, with 12 bases between. CDR3 in DNA: TGTGCCAGCAGCTTGGCTGGGACAAGAGATCAGCCCCAGCATTTT. Its translation is CASSLAGTRDQPQHF.

The chain combines TRBV24-1 with TRBJ2-3; 12 bases map to TRBD2. CDR3 length: 16 amino acids. V shed 1 base, J shed 5 bases, and the junction held 3 bases outside the gene matches. Germline CDR1 and CDR2: KGHDR and SFDVKD. The CDR3 is CATSDFGTSGRDTQYF. In DNA, the CDR3 is TGTGCCACCAGTGATTTTGGGACTAGCGGGCGAGATACGCAGTATTTT.

V and J are TRBV6-2 or TRBV6-3 and TRBJ2-1; weak D call: TRBD2 (5 bases). The ends were cut back, 0 bases at V and 7 bases at J, with 13 bases in the middle. Germline assignment: CDR1 MNHEY and CDR2 SVGEGT. There are 15 residues in the CDR3. The CDR3 here is CASSYSVRRANEQFF. Here the CDR3 DNA reads TGTGCCAGCAGTTACTCGGTCCGGCGGGCTAATGAGCAGTTCTTC.

The V gene is TRBV7-9, the J gene TRBJ2-1; 8 nucleotides align to TRBD1. Germline lookup yields CDR1 SEHNR and CDR2 FQNEAQ (reference sequence). V gave up 0 bases and J gave up 0 bases; unmatched junction bases: 4. The CDR3 is 17 amino acids. The CDR3 DNA follows: TGTGCCAGCAGCTTAGCGCAGGGGGCGATCTCCTACAATGAGCAGTTCTTC. This encodes CASSLAQGAISYNEQFF.

This clone has only one observation. This chain links TRBV11-2 with TRBJ1-2; the D gene is possibly TRBD1 (6 bases). Trimming removed 0 bases at V and 4 bases at J, with 6 bases between. CDR3 size: 13 residues. Germline V gene sequence: CDR1 SGHAT, CDR2 FQNNGV. CDR3 nucleotide sequence: TGTGCCAGCAGCTTAGAGGGGGCCTATGGCTACACCTTC. Residues: CASSLEGAYGYTF.

V is TRBV6-2 or TRBV6-3 and J is TRBJ2-5; 11 bases line up with TRBD1. The CDR3 is 15 residues long. Germline V gene sequence: CDR1 MNHEY, CDR2 SVGEGT. The trim removed 4 bases at V and 6 bases at J, leaving 7 bases unmatched. CDR3 region: CASSSTDRGLKTQYF. For the CDR3, the DNA is TGTGCCAGCAGTTCGACGGACAGGGGGCTAAAGACCCAGTACTTC.

The chain carries TRBV15 and TRBJ2-1, with a possible D match to TRBD1 (5 bases). Trimming removed 0 bases at V and 9 bases at J, with 15 bases between. The germline gives CDR1 LNHNV, CDR2 YYDKDF (reference sequence). This CDR3 is built from 15 residues. The chain's CDR3 is CATSRDPRRAAEQFF. The DNA for the CDR3 is TGTGCCACCAGCAGAGATCCCCGCAGGGCGGCTGAGCAGTTCTTC.

J is TRBJ2-7 and V is TRBV11-3; D may be TRBD2 (6 bases). Trimming took 0 bases from V and 0 from J, leaving 15 bases between them. The CDR3 contains 17 residues. The germline CDR1 and CDR2 sequences are SGHNT and YENEEA. DNA of the CDR3: TGTGCCAGCAGCTTAGAGCGGGGCGGCACTAACTCCTACGAGCAGTACTTC. Protein product: CASSLERGGTNSYEQYF.

V usage is TRBV3-1 (or the pseudogene TRBV3-2) and J usage is TRBJ1-2, with D possibly matching TRBD1 (6 bases). Trimming removed 2 bases at V and 7 bases at J, with 17 bases between. This CDR3 spans 15 amino acids. Germline CDR1 reads LGHDT; CDR2 reads YNNKEL (reference sequence). The DNA for the CDR3 is TGTGCCAGCAGCCAATTCCGGGACACGGTGCGTGGCTACACCTTC. It codes for CASSQFRDTVRGYTF.

This clone was seen a single time. The genes are TRBV2 and TRBJ2-1; D may be TRBD1 (6 bases). The CDR3 sequence is 12 residues long. Between the trimmed V and J ends, which lost 5 bases and 10 bases, there was a span of 12 bases. CDR1 is SNHLY, CDR2 FYNNEI, per germline. The chain's CDR3 is CASSSGVREQFF. Here the CDR3 DNA reads TGTGCCAGCAGTTCAGGGGTGAGAGAGCAGTTCTTC.

The chain couples TRBV2 to TRBJ2-7; 9 bases align to TRBD1. With V trimmed by 4 bases and J by 2 bases, 6 bases remained unmatched. This CDR3 spans 15 amino acids. Germline lookup yields CDR1 SNHLY and CDR2 FYNNEI. The CDR3 protein is CASSARQGETYEQYF. CDR3 in DNA: TGTGCCAGCAGTGCCCGACAGGGGGAAACCTACGAGCAGTACTTC.

The V gene is TRBV3-1 (or the pseudogene TRBV3-2), the J gene TRBJ2-3; D gene ambiguous. Between the trimmed V and J ends, which lost 1 base and 5 bases, there was a span of 10 bases. The CDR3 has 14 residues. From germline, CDR1 is LGHDT and CDR2 YNNKEL (reference sequence). The CDR3 here is CASSQGHPGDTQYF. In DNA, the CDR3 is TGTGCCAGCAGCCAAGGGCATCCTGGAGATACGCAGTATTTT.

This sequence joins TRBV18 and TRBJ2-3; D remains ambiguous. V dropped 0 bases and J dropped 3 bases, with 4 bases sitting between them. This CDR3 spans 13 amino acids. The V gene's germline CDR1 is KGHSH and CDR2 LQKENI. In nucleotides, the CDR3 is TGTGCCAGCTCACCACCGGTTACAGATACGCAGTATTTT. It encodes CASSPPVTDTQYF.

The V and J genes are TRBV12-5 and TRBJ2-1; TRBD2 agrees at 10 bases. The CDR3 extends over 15 amino acids. Germline V CDR1 and CDR2: LGHNT, FRNRAP. Losses at the gene ends were 0 bases for V and 7 bases for J; bases not matched to a gene: 3. CDR3 coding DNA: TGTGCTAGTGGTTTGGTAGCGGGAGGGTTAAATGAGCAGTTCTTC. It codes for CASGLVAGGLNEQFF.

The chain links TRBV14 to TRBJ2-1, with TRBD2 matching 11 bases. The CDR3 extends over 16 amino acids. Germline-derived CDR1 and CDR2 are SGHDN and FVKESK. Unmatched junction bases numbered 7, after V lost 4 bases and J lost 5 bases. The CDR3 nucleotides are TGTGCCAGCAGCCGCAGAGGGACTAGCGGCAACAATGAGCAGTTCTTC. Its protein is CASSRRGTSGNNEQFF.

V and J are TRBV29-1 and TRBJ2-6; 12 bases align to TRBD1. Germline V CDR1 and CDR2: SQVTM, ANQGSEA. The trim removed 6 bases at V and 1 base at J, leaving 4 bases unmatched. The length of the CDR3 is 16 residues. The DNA of the CDR3 is TGCAGCGTCATGGGACAGGGGGCGTCTGGGGCCAACGTCCTGACTTTC. It specifies CSVMGQGASGANVLTF.

J is TRBJ1-4 and V is TRBV19; D may be TRBD1 (5 bases). V lost 3 bases to trimming and J lost 1 base, with 12 bases between them. Germline assignment: CDR1 LNHDA and CDR2 SQIVND (reference sequence). The CDR3 loop spans 16 amino acids. The CDR3 is CASSIQYRLTNEKLFF. In nucleotides, the CDR3 is TGTGCCAGTAGTATCCAATACAGGCTAACTAATGAAAAACTGTTTTTT.

The rearrangement uses TRBV10-3 and TRBJ2-7, with a possible D match to TRBD1 (6 bases). Trimming took off 10 bases at V and 1 base at J, with 17 bases between the two ends. Germline V gene lookup returns CDR1 ENHRY and CDR2 SYGVKD. The length of the CDR3 is 14 residues. The CDR3 here is CATAGGEISYEQYF. The DNA for the CDR3 is TGTGCCACCGCTGGGGGCGAGATATCCTACGAGCAGTACTTC.

The chain couples TRBV29-1 to TRBJ1-1; D not certain. CDR1 and CDR2 from the germline V gene are SQVTM and ANQGSEA. The ends were cut back, 4 bases at V and 3 bases at J, with 12 bases in the middle. CDR3 size: 13 residues. The DNA for the CDR3 is TGCAGCGTTGCGAGGGCAGAGGACACTGAAGCTTTCTTT. As protein: CSVARAEDTEAFF.

The chain combines TRBV2 with TRBJ2-5; D is undetermined. The germline CDR1 and CDR2 sequences are SNHLY and FYNNEI. Between the trimmed V and J ends, which lost 4 bases and 1 base, there was a span of 7 bases. CDR3 length equals 13 residues. This CDR3 reads CASSATAQETQYF. CDR3 sequence (DNA): TGTGCCAGCAGTGCTACAGCCCAAGAGACCCAGTACTTC.

The V and J genes are TRBV24-1 and TRBJ2-1; TRBD2 aligns across 7 bases. Germline V gives CDR1 KGHDR, CDR2 SFDVKD. This CDR3 has 19 amino acids. V lost 4 bases, J lost 0 bases, and 14 bases stayed unmatched. CDR3: CATSDPQYSGFSSYNEQFF. CDR3 sequence (DNA): TGTGCCACCAGTGACCCCCAATATAGCGGGTTTAGCTCCTACAATGAGCAGTTCTTC.

The gene calls are TRBV5-1 and TRBJ2-7, with 9 bases fitting TRBD2. CDR3 size: 15 residues. V was clipped by 2 bases and J by 0 bases; unmatched bases: 3. Germline V gene lookup returns CDR1 SGHRS and CDR2 YFSETQ. As DNA, the CDR3 is TGCGCCAGCAGCTTATTTAGCGGGAGCTCCTACGAGCAGTACTTC. This sequence encodes CASSLFSGSSYEQYF. Variable domain in full (rest from reference TRBV5-1 and TRBJ2-7): KAGVTQTPRYLIKTRGQQVTLSCSPISGHRSVSWYQQTPGQGLQFLFEYFSETQRNKGNFPGRFSGRQFSNSRSEMNVSTLELGDSALYLCASSLFSGSSYEQYFGPGTRLTVT.

J is TRBJ1-4 and V is TRBV5-8; 7 nucleotides match TRBD1. Germline V gene lookup returns CDR1 SGHTS and CDR2 YDEGEE. V gave up 4 bases and J gave up 0 bases; unmatched junction bases: 6. The CDR3 is made up of 16 amino acids. The CDR3 loop reads CASSRGQLATNEKLFF. DNA for the CDR3: TGTGCCAGCAGCCGGGGACAGCTTGCAACTAATGAAAAACTGTTTTTT.

This clone was seen a single time. The chain recombines TRBV6-5 with TRBJ2-5; 9 bases fit TRBD1. Trimming took 4 bases from V and 3 from J; bases not matched to a gene: 6. Germline V gene data show CDR1 as MNHEY and CDR2 as SVGAGI. This CDR3 comprises 15 residues. The chain's CDR3 is CASSSRDREKETQYF. As DNA, the CDR3 is TGTGCCAGCAGTTCCCGGGACAGGGAAAAAGAGACCCAGTACTTC.

This clone was recorded a few times. The chain has TRBV7-3 and TRBJ2-7; either TRBD1 or TRBD2 may fit D (5 bases each). The V end lost 7 bases, the J end lost 6 bases, and 19 bases lay between the germline ends. The CDR3 totals 14 residues. Germline V CDR1 and CDR2: SGHTA, FQGTGA. DNA of the CDR3: TGTGCCAGCACCTATGAGAATGAAGGGACCGAGCAGTACTTC. Encoded protein: CASTYENEGTEQYF. The whole variable domain, filled in from reference TRBV7-3 and TRBJ2-7, reads GAGVSQTPSNKVTEKGKYVELRCDPISGHTALYWYRQSLGQGPEFLIYFQGTGAADDSGLPNDRFFAVRPEGSVSTLKIQRTERGDSAVYLCASTYENEGTEQYFGPGTRLTVT.